Below are 29 T cell receptor beta chains sequenced from a single sample in a study of shared clonotypes between healthy human individuals. The protocol was immunoSEQ multiplex PCR, while the TCRdb copy is restricted to in-frame clones and leaves out a portion. The sample includes 500,000 to 550,000 clones, around 95% of them seen just once. Specimen: naive CD4+ T cells sorted from blood. Subset in this sample: CD45RA+ positively selected. The receptors stem from a woman aged 25-40 years in good health.

V gene TRBV18 combines with J gene TRBJ2-5; 7 positions agree with TRBD2. Germline V gives CDR1 KGHSH, CDR2 LQKENI. Trimming cost V 2 bases and J 4 bases; bases outside gene matches: 4. The CDR3 contains 14 residues. CDR3 sequence: CASSPGTIRETQYF. The CDR3 bases are TGTGCCAGCTCACCAGGGACTATCCGAGAGACCCAGTACTTC.

The chain couples TRBV28 to TRBJ2-1; 7 bases fit TRBD2. CDR3 length equals 12 residues. Germline CDR1 and CDR2: MDHEN and SYDVKM. V dropped 8 bases and J dropped 4; count of bases not matched to a gene: 2. The CDR3 region is CASGLDYNEQFF. Written as DNA, the CDR3 is TGTGCCAGCGGACTAGATTACAATGAGCAGTTCTTC.

This chain joins TRBV29-1 and TRBJ2-1; 9 bases agree with TRBD2. Germline V gives CDR1 SQVTM, CDR2 ANQGSEA. The length of the CDR3 is 19 residues. The V gene end was trimmed by 6 bases and the J gene end by 0 bases; junction bases not matched to a gene: 18. CDR3 region: CSVMSHLAGLIDSYNEQFF. As DNA, the CDR3 is TGCAGCGTCATGTCCCATCTAGCGGGACTGATCGACTCCTACAATGAGCAGTTCTTC.

A note on this clone: Within the sample, other DNA sequences also encode this same CDR3. The CDR3 DNA follows: TGCGCCAGCAGCTTGGGAGCGGGAGCCTACGAGCAGTACTTC. Its protein product is CASSLGAGAYEQYF. This chain joins TRBV5-1 and TRBJ2-7; 8 nucleotides line up with TRBD2. There are 14 residues in the CDR3. CDR1 and CDR2 from the germline V gene are SGHRS and YFSETQ. V gave up 0 bases and J gave up 2 bases; unmatched junction bases: 1. The full variable domain, its missing parts supplied by reference TRBV5-1 and TRBJ2-7, is KAGVTQTPRYLIKTRGQQVTLSCSPISGHRSVSWYQQTPGQGLQFLFEYFSETQRNKGNFPGRFSGRQFSNSRSEMNVSTLELGDSALYLCASSLGAGAYEQYFGPGTRLTVT.

The chain uses TRBV30 and TRBJ2-1; unclear D gene. The length of the CDR3 is 13 residues. The V end lost 3 bases, the J end lost 13 bases, and 19 bases lay between the germline ends. The germline V gene encodes CDR1 GTSNPN and CDR2 SVGIG (reference sequence). The CDR3 coding sequence is TGTGCCTGGAGAAGGTCAATGGTCGGCGACCAGTTCTTC. Translating gives CAWRRSMVGDQFF.

The genes are TRBV5-1 and TRBJ2-7, with TRBD2 matching 11 bases. Looked up from germline, CDR1 is SGHRS and CDR2 is YFSETQ. V was clipped by 1 base and J by 5 bases; unmatched bases: 5. The CDR3 loop spans 15 amino acids. The CDR3, as DNA: TGCGCCAGCAGCTTGTTCCTAGCGGGAGGTCACGAGCAGTACTTC. This encodes CASSLFLAGGHEQYF.

The rearrangement joins TRBV19 to TRBJ2-7; D is possibly TRBD1 (5 bases). The germline V and J ends were trimmed by 1 base and 3 bases, with 10 bases remaining between them. The CDR3 is 14 residues long. Germline CDR1 and CDR2: LNHDA and SQIVND (reference sequence). The CDR3: CASSIGSQGYEQYF. The CDR3 DNA reads as TGTGCCAGTAGTATAGGTTCGCAGGGCTACGAGCAGTACTTC. Full variable domain (missing parts from reference TRBV19 and TRBJ2-7): DGGITQSPKYLFRKEGQNVTLSCEQNLNHDAMYWYRQDPGQGLRLIYYSQIVNDFQKGDIAEGYSVSREKKESFPLTVTSAQKNPTAFYLCASSIGSQGYEQYFGPGTRLTVT.

The chain recombines TRBV6-4 with TRBJ2-1; 9 bases are shared with TRBD2. Germline CDR1 reads MRHNA; CDR2 reads SNTAGT. Trimming cost V 7 bases and J 2 bases; bases outside gene matches: 18. This CDR3 is 19 amino acids long. The CDR3, as DNA: TGTGCCAGCATTGGTACGACTAGCGGATTTACCACAACCTACAATGAGCAGTTCTTC. It specifies CASIGTTSGFTTTYNEQFF.

V is TRBV5-1 and J is TRBJ1-3; D gene ambiguous. V was shortened by 4 bases and J by 0 bases, with 11 bases between the two germline ends. The germline gives CDR1 SGHRS, CDR2 YFSETQ. The CDR3 runs to 15 residues. The CDR3 reads CASSPPSSSGNTIYF. CDR3 coding DNA: TGCGCCAGCAGCCCTCCATCGAGCTCTGGAAACACCATATATTTT.

The rearrangement uses TRBV10-3 and TRBJ1-5; D uncertain. Germline CDR1 reads ENHRY; CDR2 reads SYGVKD. V was pared by 0 bases and J by 7 bases, with 16 bases between. The CDR3 has 16 residues. CDR3 protein: CAISESSNMIKQPQHF. CDR3 nucleotide sequence: TGTGCCATCAGTGAGTCGTCGAACATGATAAAGCAGCCCCAGCATTTT.

The chain carries TRBV2 and TRBJ1-2; unclear D gene. Per the germline V gene, CDR1 is SNHLY and CDR2 is FYNNEI. The CDR3 is made up of 13 amino acids. With 6 bases removed from V and 8 bases from J, the gap between germline ends came to 16 bases. CDR3 residues: CASRVEATGGYTF. CDR3 in DNA: TGTGCCAGCAGAGTGGAAGCCACGGGGGGCTACACCTTC.

V gene TRBV27 combines with J gene TRBJ2-2; weak D call: TRBD1 (6 bases). V was clipped by 4 bases and J by 1 base, with 10 bases between them. The V gene's germline CDR1 is MNHEY and CDR2 SMNVEV (reference sequence). The CDR3 covers 15 residues. Here the CDR3 DNA reads TGTGCCAGCAGTTCATTGGGACAGAACACCGGGGAGCTGTTTTTT. It yields the protein CASSSLGQNTGELFF.

The chain employs TRBV25-1 and TRBJ2-3, with 9 bases identical to TRBD1. Germline V gene sequence: CDR1 MGHDK, CDR2 SYGVNS. The CDR3 runs 14 residues. V gave up 2 bases and J gave up 11 bases; unmatched junction bases: 8. The CDR3: CASSELPTGGMQYF. CDR3 nucleotide sequence: TGTGCCAGCAGTGAACTTCCCACAGGGGGCATGCAGTATTTT.

This clone has a single count. The chain is built from TRBV28 and TRBJ1-1; possibly TRBD1 for D (5 bases). Deletions cut 3 bases from V and 10 bases from J, with 9 bases between. This CDR3 is built from 11 residues. Germline assignment: CDR1 MDHEN and CDR2 SYDVKM. CDR3 in amino acids: CASSFWGAAFF. In DNA form, the CDR3 reads TGTGCCAGCAGTTTTTGGGGCGCAGCTTTCTTT.

The genes are TRBV5-1 and TRBJ1-1; TRBD1 aligns across 8 bases. The CDR3 extends over 16 amino acids. Germline V CDR1 and CDR2: SGHRS, YFSETQ. The ends lost 3 bases at V and 4 bases at J; junction bases unmatched: 11. CDR3 loop: CASSSVKDRVGTEAFF. In DNA, the CDR3 is TGCGCCAGCAGCTCAGTTAAGGACAGGGTGGGCACTGAAGCTTTCTTT.

The rearrangement uses TRBV18 and TRBJ2-7; 7 bases agree with TRBD1. This CDR3 comprises 15 residues. Looked up from germline, CDR1 is KGHSH and CDR2 is LQKENI. Trimming at V came to 3 bases and at J to 4 bases, leaving 9 bases not matched to a gene. The CDR3 DNA reads TGTGCCAGCTCACCGGGAAGCCGACAGGGTTACGAGCAGTACTTC. Translated: CASSPGSRQGYEQYF.

J is TRBJ1-2 and V is TRBV15; unclear D gene. This CDR3 comprises 13 residues. Per germline, CDR1 LNHNV and CDR2 YYDKDF (reference sequence). The V and J ends lost 0 bases and 10 bases respectively, with 12 bases between them. For the CDR3, the DNA is TGTGCCACCAGCAGAGATGAAGGACGCCCCTACACCTTC. It specifies CATSRDEGRPYTF.

The chain joins TRBV6-5 to TRBJ1-1; D remains ambiguous. V lost 8 bases and J 1 base, leaving 8 bases between the germline ends. This CDR3 region has 12 residues. Per germline, CDR1 MNHEY and CDR2 SVGAGI. This chain's CDR3 is CASRNPNTEAFF. In nucleotides, the CDR3 is TGTGCCAGCCGGAACCCGAACACTGAAGCTTTCTTT.

This clone was detected only once. CDR3 sequence (DNA): TGTGCCAGCAGCTTCGAGGCGACTGAAGCTTTCTTT. It is translated as CASSFEATEAFF. The chain couples TRBV13 to TRBJ1-1; D gene ambiguous. With 3 bases removed from V and 5 bases from J, the gap between germline ends came to 7 bases. Germline values: CDR1 PRHDT, CDR2 FYEKMQ (reference sequence). This CDR3 is 12 amino acids long.

This clone has only a few counts. This chain connects TRBV6-1 to TRBJ2-1, with D possibly TRBD1 on 5 matching bases. V was pared by 1 base and J by 7 bases, with 8 bases between. The CDR3 has 13 amino acids. Germline CDR1 and CDR2: MNHNS and SASEGT. The CDR3 region is CASSEDRINEQFF. The CDR3 nucleotides read TGTGCCAGCAGTGAAGACAGGATAAATGAGCAGTTCTTC.

This clone has only a few counts. This chain connects TRBV6-5 to TRBJ1-3; TRBD1 agrees at 8 bases. V shed 8 bases, J shed 8 bases, and the junction held 5 bases outside the gene matches. This CDR3 comprises 12 residues. Germline V gene lookup returns CDR1 MNHEY and CDR2 SVGAGI. The CDR3 protein is CASRTGKDTIYF. The CDR3, as DNA: TGTGCCAGCCGGACAGGGAAAGACACCATATATTTT.

Comments on this clone: At one end, the junction sequence differs from germline, possibly due to a read error. The V gene is TRBV20-1, the J gene TRBJ1-1; D unresolved. The CDR3 covers 11 residues. Germline assignment: CDR1 DFQATT and CDR2 SNEGSKA (reference sequence). Here the CDR3 reads CSASRNTEASF. The CDR3 DNA follows: TGCAGTGCTAGCAGGAACACTGAAGCTTCCTTT.

This chain uses TRBV19 with TRBJ2-2; no clear D gene. The CDR3 runs 13 residues. The germline V and J ends were trimmed by 3 bases and 4 bases, with 6 bases remaining between them. Per germline, CDR1 LNHDA and CDR2 SQIVND (reference sequence). CDR3 DNA sequence: TGTGCCAGTAGTATGTGGCCCACCGGGGAGCTGTTTTTT. This gives the protein CASSMWPTGELFF.

J is TRBJ2-2 and V is TRBV9; unclear D gene. This CDR3 has 13 residues. Germline CDR1 reads SGDLS; CDR2 reads YYNGEE. Trimming shortened V by 3 bases and J by 6 bases, and 9 bases separated the two germline ends. CDR3 in amino acids: CASSAKVPGELFF. In nucleotides, the CDR3 is TGTGCCAGCAGCGCTAAGGTACCCGGGGAGCTGTTTTTT.

The chain links TRBV27 to TRBJ1-1; D possibly corresponds to TRBD1 (6 bases). Germline CDR1 reads MNHEY; CDR2 reads SMNVEV (reference sequence). Trimming took 5 bases from V and 3 from J, leaving 22 bases between them. This CDR3 spans 17 amino acids. In DNA, the CDR3 is TGTGCCAGCAGTCCCGCGGCCAGGGGAGTTGGCCACACTGAAGCTTTCTTT. This codes for CASSPAARGVGHTEAFF.

This clone was detected only once. This chain connects TRBV5-1 to TRBJ2-1; the match to TRBD2 covers 9 bases. Trimming removed 6 bases from V and 4 bases from J; junction bases left unmatched: 2. Germline assignment: CDR1 SGHRS and CDR2 YFSETQ. The CDR3 is 13 residues long. CDR3 in amino acids: CASKTSGYNEQFF. The CDR3 DNA follows: TGCGCCAGCAAAACTAGCGGGTACAATGAGCAGTTCTTC.

The V gene is TRBV2, the J gene TRBJ2-1; possible D gene TRBD2, 6 bases. The CDR3 runs 16 residues. Trimming shortened V by 2 bases and J by 0 bases, and 11 bases separated the two germline ends. Germline loops: CDR1 SNHLY, CDR2 FYNNEI. The CDR3 loop reads CASSELGGPSYNEQFF. The DNA for the CDR3 is TGTGCCAGCAGTGAACTGGGAGGCCCCTCCTACAATGAGCAGTTCTTC.

The chain has TRBV6-6 and TRBJ1-2, with unresolved D. Germline V gene lookup returns CDR1 MNHNY and CDR2 SVGAGI (reference sequence). The V and J ends lost 5 bases and 5 bases respectively, with 18 bases between them. This CDR3 is built from 15 residues. CDR3 sequence: CASSQKGRVRYGYTF. The CDR3 DNA reads TGTGCCAGCAGTCAGAAGGGAAGGGTCAGGTATGGCTACACCTTC.

The count of this clone is one. CDR3 sequence: CASSSRDRGHQPQHF. CDR3 coding DNA: TGTGCCAGCAGTTCCCGGGACAGGGGGCATCAGCCCCAGCATTTT. The chain recombines TRBV28 with TRBJ1-5, with 12 bases that match TRBD1. Trimming at V came to 4 bases and at J to 5 bases, leaving 3 bases not matched to a gene. CDR1 and CDR2 from the germline V gene are MDHEN and SYDVKM. The CDR3 runs 15 residues.